A selection of T cell receptor beta chains follows, all from one sample in a study of blood T cell repertoires in COVID-19. This table comes from immunoSEQ multiplex PCR, and its TCRdb copy is limited to in-frame clones, with some not included. The table includes more than 150,000 clones, less than 90% detected once. Sequencing was carried out using peripheral blood. All receptors derive from a man aged 18 to 29 with active or convalescent COVID-19. Each CDR3 is given with its conserved first and last residue. The D gene is left open where the match is weak. Clone size is stated in some rows and not others, as once, few, many or a class when expanded.

CDR3 protein: CSVEEEGNGELFF
CDR3 DNA: TGCAGCGTTGAAGAGGAGGGTAACGGGGAGCTGTTTTTT
V gene: TRBV29-1
clone size: .
J gene: TRBJ2-2
D gene: .

CDR3 protein: CASSRPGTGLHNEQFF
CDR3 DNA: TGTGCCAGCAGTAGACCCGGGACAGGCCTACACAATGAGCAGTTCTTC
V gene: TRBV25-1
clone size: .
J gene: TRBJ2-1
D gene: TRBD1

CDR3 protein: CASEPTHVMVQFF
CDR3 DNA: TGTGCCAGCGAACCGACACACGTAATGGTGCAGTTCTTC
V gene: TRBV28
clone size: .
J gene: TRBJ2-1
D gene: .

CDR3 protein: CASSLTILLCGETQYF
CDR3 DNA: TGTGCCAGCAGCCTCACAATCTTGCTGTGTGGAGAGACCCAGTACTTC
V gene: TRBV7-7
clone size: .
J gene: TRBJ2-5
D gene: .

CDR3 protein: CASAPTSGSSYNEQFF
CDR3 DNA: TGTGCCAGCGCACCAACTAGCGGTAGCTCCTACAATGAGCAGTTCTTC
V gene: TRBV18
clone size: .
J gene: TRBJ2-1
D gene: TRBD2

CDR3 protein: CASSLYGGLAGYNEQFF
CDR3 DNA: TGTGCCAGCAGTTTATACGGAGGACTAGCGGGATACAATGAGCAGTTCTTC
V gene: TRBV27
clone size: .
J gene: TRBJ2-1
D gene: TRBD2

CDR3 protein: CASSFTGGVGTGELFF
CDR3 DNA: TGTGCCAGCAGTTTTACAGGGGGCGTCGGAACCGGGGAGCTGTTTTTT
V gene: TRBV27
clone size: .
J gene: TRBJ2-2
D gene: TRBD1

CDR3 protein: CASSLVGTGKGEQYF
CDR3 DNA: TGTGCCAGCAGCTTAGTGGGGACAGGGAAGGGCGAGCAGTACTTC
V gene: TRBV7-9
clone size: .
J gene: TRBJ2-7
D gene: TRBD1

CDR3 protein: CASSDRGQEGETQYF
CDR3 DNA: TGTGCCAGCAGCGACAGGGGGCAGGAGGGAGAGACCCAGTACTTC
V gene: TRBV6-5
clone size: .
J gene: TRBJ2-5
D gene: TRBD1

CDR3 protein: CASSFTGDYGYTF
CDR3 DNA: TGTGCCAGCAGCTTCACGGGGGACTATGGCTACACCTTC
V gene: TRBV7-9
clone size: .
J gene: TRBJ1-2
D gene: .

CDR3 protein: CASNRVPATNEKLFF
CDR3 DNA: TGTGCCAGCAACCGGGTCCCGGCAACTAATGAAAAACTGTTTTTT
V gene: TRBV2
clone size: few
J gene: TRBJ1-4
D gene: .

CDR3 protein: CASSTGYNEQFF
CDR3 DNA: TGTGCCAGCAGCACAGGGTACAATGAGCAGTTCTTC
V gene: TRBV2
clone size: .
J gene: TRBJ2-1
D gene: .

CDR3 protein: CASSDSTSYEQYF
CDR3 DNA: TGTGCCAGCAGTGATAGCACCTCCTACGAGCAGTACTTC
V gene: TRBV6-1
clone size: .
J gene: TRBJ2-7
D gene: .

CDR3 protein: CASSLRREGHEQFF
CDR3 DNA: TGTGCCAGCAGCTTGCGACGGGAGGGCCATGAGCAGTTCTTC
V gene: TRBV7-3
clone size: .
J gene: TRBJ2-1
D gene: TRBD2

CDR3 protein: CASSAGQSQTQYF
CDR3 DNA: TGTGCCAGCAGCGCCGGACAAAGCCAGACCCAGTACTTC
V gene: TRBV3-1/TRBV3-2
clone size: .
J gene: TRBJ2-5
D gene: .

CDR3 protein: CATTYTGGAPGYTF
CDR3 DNA: TGTGCCACCACATATACAGGGGGCGCCCCCGGCTACACCTTC
V gene: TRBV2
clone size: .
J gene: TRBJ1-2
D gene: TRBD1

CDR3 protein: CASRGMGQGIYNEQFF
CDR3 DNA: TGTGCCAGCAGGGGAATGGGACAGGGGATATACAATGAGCAGTTCTTC
V gene: TRBV2
clone size: .
J gene: TRBJ2-1
D gene: TRBD1

CDR3 protein: CASSLLAVMVGETQYF
CDR3 DNA: TGTGCCAGCAGCTTACTGGCAGTCATGGTTGGAGAGACCCAGTACTTC
V gene: TRBV11-2
clone size: .
J gene: TRBJ2-5
D gene: .

CDR3 protein: CASRISGTGIFGVNYGYTF
CDR3 DNA: TGTGCCAGTAGGATCTCCGGGACAGGGATCTTCGGGGTAAACTATGGCTACACCTTC
V gene: TRBV19
clone size: .
J gene: TRBJ1-2
D gene: TRBD1

CDR3 protein: CASSYSPPERQPQHF
CDR3 DNA: TGTGCCAGCAGCTACTCTCCCCCCGAGCGGCAGCCCCAGCATTTT
V gene: TRBV7-9
clone size: .
J gene: TRBJ1-5
D gene: .

CDR3 protein: CASSRTSGGYEQYF
CDR3 DNA: TGTGCCAGCAGTCGGACTAGCGGGGGATACGAGCAGTACTTC
V gene: TRBV6-5
clone size: .
J gene: TRBJ2-7
D gene: TRBD2

CDR3 protein: CASSEVAGDNSPLHF
CDR3 DNA: TGTGCCAGCAGTGAAGTGGCGGGTGATAATTCACCCCTCCACTTT
V gene: TRBV6-1
clone size: .
J gene: TRBJ1-6
D gene: .

CDR3 protein: CASSLSLSYGGYLTEAFF
CDR3 DNA: TGTGCCAGCAGCTTATCCCTCTCCTATGGGGGGTATCTCACTGAAGCTTTCTTT
V gene: TRBV7-2
clone size: .
J gene: TRBJ1-1
D gene: .

CDR3 protein: CSVGLGNEQFF
CDR3 DNA: TGCAGCGTGGGACTGGGAAATGAGCAGTTCTTC
V gene: TRBV29-1
clone size: .
J gene: TRBJ2-1
D gene: .

CDR3 protein: CASSQSQNSPLHF
CDR3 DNA: TGTGCCAGCAGCCAGTCACAAAATTCACCCCTCCACTTT
V gene: TRBV3-1/TRBV3-2
clone size: .
J gene: TRBJ1-6
D gene: .

CDR3 protein: CASSSGDRQSGNTIYF
CDR3 DNA: TGCGCCAGCAGCTCAGGAGACAGACAGTCTGGAAACACCATATATTTT
V gene: TRBV5-1
clone size: .
J gene: TRBJ1-3
D gene: .

CDR3 protein: CASSLPGNSLREQYF
CDR3 DNA: TGTGCCAGCAGTCTCCCAGGGAACTCCCTACGCGAGCAGTACTTC
V gene: TRBV6-5
clone size: once
J gene: TRBJ2-7
D gene: .

CDR3 protein: CASSIKLLTSGSNEQFF
CDR3 DNA: TGTGCCAGTAGTATAAAGTTGCTAACTAGCGGGAGTAATGAGCAGTTCTTC
V gene: TRBV19
clone size: .
J gene: TRBJ2-1
D gene: TRBD2

CDR3 protein: CASSFGESGNTIYF
CDR3 DNA: TGCGCCAGCAGCTTCGGGGAATCTGGAAACACCATATATTTT
V gene: TRBV5-1
clone size: .
J gene: TRBJ1-3
D gene: .

CDR3 protein: CSVEDRGYYGYTF
CDR3 DNA: TGCAGCGTTGAGGACAGGGGATACTATGGCTACACCTTC
V gene: TRBV29-1
clone size: .
J gene: TRBJ1-2
D gene: TRBD1

CDR3 protein: CASSPSSEFNYGYTF
CDR3 DNA: TGTGCCAGCAGCCCTTCTAGCGAATTTAACTATGGCTACACCTTC
V gene: TRBV7-3
clone size: .
J gene: TRBJ1-2
D gene: .

CDR3 protein: CASSPGGQEDFHVNTEAFF
CDR3 DNA: TGTGCCAGCTCACCCGGCGGACAGGAGGACTTTCACGTGAACACTGAAGCTTTCTTT
V gene: TRBV18
clone size: .
J gene: TRBJ1-1
D gene: TRBD1

CDR3 protein: CASSPRLAGAYYNEQFF
CDR3 DNA: TGTGCCAGCAGCCCCAGACTAGCGGGGGCTTACTACAATGAGCAGTTCTTC
V gene: TRBV11-2
clone size: few
J gene: TRBJ2-1
D gene: TRBD2